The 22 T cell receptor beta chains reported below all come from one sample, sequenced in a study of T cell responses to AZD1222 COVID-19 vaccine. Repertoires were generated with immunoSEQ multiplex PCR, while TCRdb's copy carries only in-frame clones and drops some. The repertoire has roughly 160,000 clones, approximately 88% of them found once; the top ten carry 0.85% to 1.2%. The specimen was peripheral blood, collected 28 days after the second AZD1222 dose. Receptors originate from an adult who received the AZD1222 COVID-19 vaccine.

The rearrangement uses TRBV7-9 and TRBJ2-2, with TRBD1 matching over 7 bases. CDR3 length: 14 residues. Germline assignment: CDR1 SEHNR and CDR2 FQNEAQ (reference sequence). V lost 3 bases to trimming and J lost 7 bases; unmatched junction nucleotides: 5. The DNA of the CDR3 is TGTGCCAGCAGCTTCCAGGGGGTGAGCGGGGAGCTGTTTTTT. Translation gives CASSFQGVSGELFF.

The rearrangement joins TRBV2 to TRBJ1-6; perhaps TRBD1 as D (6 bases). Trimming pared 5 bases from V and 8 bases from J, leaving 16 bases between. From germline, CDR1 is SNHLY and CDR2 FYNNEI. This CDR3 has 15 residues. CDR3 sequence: CASSFTGIGDSPLHF. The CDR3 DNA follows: TGTGCCAGCAGTTTTACAGGGATTGGGGATTCACCCCTCCACTTT.

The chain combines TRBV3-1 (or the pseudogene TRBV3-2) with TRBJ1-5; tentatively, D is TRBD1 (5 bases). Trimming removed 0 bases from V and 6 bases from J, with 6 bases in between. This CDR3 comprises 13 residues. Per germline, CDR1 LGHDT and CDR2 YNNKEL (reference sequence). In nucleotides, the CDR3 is TGTGCCAGCAGCCAAGACCAGGGTCAGCCCCAGCATTTT. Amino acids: CASSQDQGQPQHF.

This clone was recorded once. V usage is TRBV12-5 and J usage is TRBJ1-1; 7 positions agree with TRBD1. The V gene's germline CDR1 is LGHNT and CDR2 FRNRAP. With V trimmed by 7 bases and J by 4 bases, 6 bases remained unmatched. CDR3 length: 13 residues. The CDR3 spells CASAIQGPTEAFF. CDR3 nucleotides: TGTGCTAGTGCCATACAGGGGCCCACTGAAGCTTTCTTT.

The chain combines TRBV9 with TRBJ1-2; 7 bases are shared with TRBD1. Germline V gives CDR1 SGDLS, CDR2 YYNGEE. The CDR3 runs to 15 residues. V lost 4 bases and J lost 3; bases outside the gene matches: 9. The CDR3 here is CASSYGTVSHYGYTF. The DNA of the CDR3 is TGTGCCAGCAGCTACGGGACAGTCAGTCACTATGGCTACACCTTC.

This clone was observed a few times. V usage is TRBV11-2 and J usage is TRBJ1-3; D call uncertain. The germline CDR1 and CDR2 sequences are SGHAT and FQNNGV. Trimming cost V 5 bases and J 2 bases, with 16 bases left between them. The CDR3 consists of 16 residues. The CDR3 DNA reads TGTGCCAGCAGCCCCTTATCGGGGATCGCTGGAAACACCATATATTTT. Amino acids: CASSPLSGIAGNTIYF.

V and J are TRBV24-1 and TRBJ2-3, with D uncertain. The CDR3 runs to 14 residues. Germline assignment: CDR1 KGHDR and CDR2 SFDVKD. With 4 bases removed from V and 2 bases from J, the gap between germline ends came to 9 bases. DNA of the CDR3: TGTGCCACCAGTGACCCACTATTCACAGATACGCAGTATTTT. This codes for CATSDPLFTDTQYF.

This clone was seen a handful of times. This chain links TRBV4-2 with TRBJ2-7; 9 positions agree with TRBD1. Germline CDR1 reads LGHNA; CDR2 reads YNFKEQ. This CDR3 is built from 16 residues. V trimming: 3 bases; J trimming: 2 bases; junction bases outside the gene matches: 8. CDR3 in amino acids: CASSHAGGDRAYEQYF. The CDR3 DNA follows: TGTGCCAGCAGCCACGCAGGGGGGGACAGGGCCTACGAGCAGTACTTC.

CDR3 in amino acids: CASSRGQNTEAFF. The CDR3 DNA reads TGTGCCAGCTCCCGTGGACAGAACACTGAAGCTTTCTTT. The chain links TRBV18 to TRBJ1-1; D may be TRBD1 (5 bases). The CDR3 is made up of 13 amino acids. CDR1 and CDR2 (germline): KGHSH, LQKENI. Trimming pared 6 bases from V and 1 base from J, leaving 9 bases between.

CDR3 region: CASRFRGEGQGGQPQHF. In DNA, the CDR3 is TGTGCAAGTCGCTTTCGGGGCGAGGGACAGGGGGGTCAGCCCCAGCATTTT. The chain is built from TRBV12-2 and TRBJ1-5; TRBD1 is taken as the D call from the table, unchecked against the DNA. TRBV12-2 is deemed a pseudogene. This CDR3 is built from 17 residues.

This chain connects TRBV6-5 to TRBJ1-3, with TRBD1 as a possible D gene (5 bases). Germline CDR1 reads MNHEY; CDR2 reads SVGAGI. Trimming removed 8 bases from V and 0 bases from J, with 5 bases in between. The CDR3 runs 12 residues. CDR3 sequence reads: CASGASGNTIYF. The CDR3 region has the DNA TGTGCCAGCGGGGCCTCTGGAAACACCATATATTTT.

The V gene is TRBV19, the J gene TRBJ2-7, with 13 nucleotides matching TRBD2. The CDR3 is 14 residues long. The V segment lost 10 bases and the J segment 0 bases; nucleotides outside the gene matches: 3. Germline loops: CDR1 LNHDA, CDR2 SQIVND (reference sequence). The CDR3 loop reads CATRLAGGSYEQYF. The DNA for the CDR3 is TGTGCCACCAGACTAGCGGGGGGCTCCTACGAGCAGTACTTC.

The CDR3 DNA sequence: TGTGCCAGCAGCTTAAGGGGGGGAAACTACGAGCAGTACTTC. Its translation: CASSLRGGNYEQYF. J is TRBJ2-7 and V is TRBV5-4, with D possibly being TRBD2 (7 bases). Germline loops: CDR1 SGHNT, CDR2 YYREEE (reference sequence). CDR3 length: 14 residues. Trimming removed 2 bases from V and 3 bases from J, with 12 bases in between.

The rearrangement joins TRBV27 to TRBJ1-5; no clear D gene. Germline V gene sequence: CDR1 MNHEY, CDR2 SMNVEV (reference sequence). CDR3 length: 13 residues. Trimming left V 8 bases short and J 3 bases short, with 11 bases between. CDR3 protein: CASRWSVNQPQHF. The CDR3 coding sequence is TGTGCCAGCCGCTGGTCCGTCAATCAGCCCCAGCATTTT.

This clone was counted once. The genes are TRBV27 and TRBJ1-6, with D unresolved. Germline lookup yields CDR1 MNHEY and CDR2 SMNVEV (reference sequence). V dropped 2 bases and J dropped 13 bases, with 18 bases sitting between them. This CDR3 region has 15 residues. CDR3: CASSLTPRPPRPLHF. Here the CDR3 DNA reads TGTGCCAGCAGTTTAACCCCGCGGCCGCCTAGGCCCCTCCACTTT.

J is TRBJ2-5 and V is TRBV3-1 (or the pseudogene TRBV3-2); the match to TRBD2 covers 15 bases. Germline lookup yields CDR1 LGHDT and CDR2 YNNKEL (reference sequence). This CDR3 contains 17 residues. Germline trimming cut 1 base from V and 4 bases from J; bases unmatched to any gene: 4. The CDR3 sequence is CASSQGTSGGAGETQYF. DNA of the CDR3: TGTGCCAGCAGCCAAGGGACTAGCGGGGGGGCCGGAGAGACCCAGTACTTC.

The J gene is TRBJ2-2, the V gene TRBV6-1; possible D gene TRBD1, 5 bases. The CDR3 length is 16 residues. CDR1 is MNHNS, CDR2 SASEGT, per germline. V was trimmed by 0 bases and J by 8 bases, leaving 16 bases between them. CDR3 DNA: TGTGCCAGCAGTGAAGCGGCGGTGAAGGGGCTAGGGGAGCTGTTTTTT. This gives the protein CASSEAAVKGLGELFF.

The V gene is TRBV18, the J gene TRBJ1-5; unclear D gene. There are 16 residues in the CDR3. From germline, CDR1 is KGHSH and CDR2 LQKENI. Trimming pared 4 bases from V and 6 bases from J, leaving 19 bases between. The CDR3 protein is CASSRTDPGGGQPQHF. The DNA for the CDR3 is TGTGCCAGCTCACGGACGGACCCTGGAGGTGGTCAGCCCCAGCATTTT.

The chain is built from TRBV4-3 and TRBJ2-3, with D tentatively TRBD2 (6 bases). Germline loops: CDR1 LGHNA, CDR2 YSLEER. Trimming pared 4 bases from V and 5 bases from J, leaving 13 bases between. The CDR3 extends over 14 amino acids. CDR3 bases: TGCGCCAGCAGCCCGAGTTCCGGGGGAGATACGCAGTATTTT. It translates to CASSPSSGGDTQYF.

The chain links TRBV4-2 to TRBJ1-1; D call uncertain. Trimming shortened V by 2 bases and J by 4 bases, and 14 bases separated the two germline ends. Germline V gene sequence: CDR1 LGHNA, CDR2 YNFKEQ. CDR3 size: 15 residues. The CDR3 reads CASSQRPWFVTEAFF. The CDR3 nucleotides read TGTGCCAGCAGCCAACGTCCGTGGTTCGTCACTGAAGCTTTCTTT.

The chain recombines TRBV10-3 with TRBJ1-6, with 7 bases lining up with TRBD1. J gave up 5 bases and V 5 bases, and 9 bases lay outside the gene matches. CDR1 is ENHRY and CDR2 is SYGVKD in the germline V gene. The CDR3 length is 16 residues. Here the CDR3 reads CAISWDSSADNSPLHF. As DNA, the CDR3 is TGTGCCATCAGTTGGGACAGTTCCGCCGATAATTCACCCCTCCACTTT.

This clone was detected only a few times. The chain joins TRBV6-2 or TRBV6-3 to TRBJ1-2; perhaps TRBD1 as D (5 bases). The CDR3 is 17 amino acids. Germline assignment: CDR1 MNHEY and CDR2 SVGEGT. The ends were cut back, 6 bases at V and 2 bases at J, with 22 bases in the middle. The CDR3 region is CASSTLNRQPTNYGYTF. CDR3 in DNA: TGTGCCAGCAGCACCCTGAACCGACAGCCTACAAACTATGGCTACACCTTC.